This T cell receptor beta chain was retrieved from a study of blood T cell repertoires in COVID-19 (TCRdb year 2020). Study-wide context: Samples from collaborators originated in the United States, Italy and Spain and spanned both the acute and convalescent phases of COVID-19. The prospective study material was composed of cDNA or gDNA derived from T cells, B-cell-depleted T cells, or PBMCs. Samples came from the ongoing ImmuneRACE study (first 160 participants) plus 1,254 subjects from 6 global collaborators. Where available, HLA class I and class II types were obtained from metadata supplied by the sample provider rather than from assay-based typing. Nearly every sample came with metadata listing a de-identified subject ID, COVID-19 status, age in years and sex. The repertoires were made available in a free public database intended to serve as a resource for research on the immune response to SARS-CoV-2. The dataset comprised deeply sampled blood TCRbeta repertoires from subjects exposed to, actively infected with, or recovered from COVID-19.

In the prospective study, participants were about 18 to 100 years old, resided in 24 geographic areas of the United States, and were enrolled through a virtual design. In the prospective study, cohorts were assigned on the basis of participant-reported clinical history obtained from a screening survey and a study questionnaire. Recovered participants in ImmuneRACE Cohort 3 were defined by two consecutive negative NP/OP PCR tests, clearance by a healthcare professional, or resolution of symptoms. In the prospective study, whole blood, serum and a nasopharyngeal or oropharyngeal swab were collected from each participant by mobile phlebotomists. Prospective study participants could optionally give additional blood draws and questionnaires over an approximately two-month period. Before DNA extraction, prospective study blood samples were shipped either frozen or at room temperature. A remark on this clone: What antigen it recognizes has not been identified. No qualities accompany the bases; no much larger clone lies one base away.

TCRbeta CDR3 regions were amplified from genomic DNA using the immunoSEQ Assay, a bias-controlled multiplex PCR. As for the original processing: The number of nucleated cells in each sample was estimated from the amplification of reference gene primers within the assay. To quantify the absolute abundance of each unique TCRbeta CDR3 rearrangement, sequence reads were collapsed and filtered. For each sample, productive Simpson clonality was calculated by taking the square root of Simpson's diversity index across productive rearrangements. In TCRdb, the immuneACCESS table is reduced to in-frame sequences with V and J assigned. These tables do not hold every clone; where another copy was compared, an unresolved V gene accounts for under half, and the others remain unexplained. V and J calls plus clone size are reproduced from that table; the DNA served to infer D and trimming. Here the sample has a few hundred thousand clones; roughly nine tenths occur a single time. Of the sample, 1% to 1.3% falls within the top ten clones.

Trimming takes 9 bases from V and 0 bases from J, and the germline ends sit 8 bases apart. The CDR3 runs 13 residues from the cysteine to the phenylalanine. Just CDR3 DNA is preserved here, 39 bases in frame from base 1. Based on the germline V gene (reference sequence), the CDR1 and CDR2 sequences are LNHDA and SQIVND. What the work shows at the level of the full study, not this receptor alone: How much clinical and demographic metadata was included differed by source and by participant, and the metadata was provided uncurated.

The sequence joins TRBV19 to TRBJ1-4, with TRBD1 perhaps the D gene, on 6 matching bases. The sequencing sample was made of PBMCs or T cells enriched from blood (not recorded which). This clonotype originated in a man in his thirties or forties who had recovered from COVID-19. This receptor carries the CDR3 CASRTATNEKLFF. The nucleotides read TGTGCCAGCCGGACAGCAACTAATGAAAAACTGTTTTTT. With the portions outside the CDR3 filled from the reference TRBV19 and TRBJ1-4 genes, the complete variable region becomes DGGITQSPKYLFRKEGQNVTLSCEQNLNHDAMYWYRQDPGQGLRLIYYSQIVNDFQKGDIAEGYSVSREKKESFPLTVTSAQKNPTAFYLCASRTATNEKLFFGSGTQLSVL.